This note documents a single TCR beta chain sequence. These data originate in a study of shared clonotypes between healthy human individuals. CDR1 and CDR2 from the germline V gene are MNHEY and SVGAGI. This CDR3 region has 16 residues. V shed 2 bases and J shed 5 bases, with 16 bases lying between them. Tens of thousands of T cell genomes (roughly 0.2 ug DNA) went into each sorted-subset replicate. Clones were read by immunoSEQ multiplex PCR, and TCRdb kept only the in-frame ones, dropping some. This table has hundreds of thousands of clones, more than 70% appearing once. The V and J genes are TRBV6-5 and TRBJ2-1, with D perhaps matching TRBD2 (5 bases). The source of this sequence is a woman younger than 45 in good health. Sequenced: memory CD4+ T cells sorted from blood. Indicated subset: CD45RA-negative fraction. The CDR3 DNA follows: TGTGCCAGCAGTTACACCTCCCGTCCGGGAAACAATGAGCAGTTCTTC. Translated: CASSYTSRPGNNEQFF.